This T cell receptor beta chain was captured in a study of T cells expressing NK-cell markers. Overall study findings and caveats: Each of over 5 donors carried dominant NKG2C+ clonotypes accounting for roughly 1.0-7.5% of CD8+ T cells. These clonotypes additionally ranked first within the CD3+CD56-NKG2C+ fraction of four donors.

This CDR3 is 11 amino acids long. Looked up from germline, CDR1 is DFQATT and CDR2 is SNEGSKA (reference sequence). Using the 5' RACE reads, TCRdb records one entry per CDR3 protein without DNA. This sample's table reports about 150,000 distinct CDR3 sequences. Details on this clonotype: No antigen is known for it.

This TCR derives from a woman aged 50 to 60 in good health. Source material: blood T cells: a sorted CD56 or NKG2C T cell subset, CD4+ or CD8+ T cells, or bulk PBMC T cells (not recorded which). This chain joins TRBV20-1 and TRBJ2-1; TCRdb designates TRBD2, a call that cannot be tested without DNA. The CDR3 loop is CSGTGYNEQFF.